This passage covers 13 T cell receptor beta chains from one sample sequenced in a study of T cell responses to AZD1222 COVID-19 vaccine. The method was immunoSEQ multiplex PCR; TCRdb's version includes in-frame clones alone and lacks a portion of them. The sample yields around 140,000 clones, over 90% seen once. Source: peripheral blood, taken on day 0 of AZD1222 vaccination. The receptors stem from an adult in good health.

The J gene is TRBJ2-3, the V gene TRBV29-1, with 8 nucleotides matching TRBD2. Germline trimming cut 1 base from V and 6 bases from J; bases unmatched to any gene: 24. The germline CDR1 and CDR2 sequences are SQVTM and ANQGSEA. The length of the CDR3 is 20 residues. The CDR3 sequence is CSVEGGERRDSAGEDDTQYF. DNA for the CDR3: TGCAGCGTTGAAGGAGGGGAGAGGAGGGACTCAGCGGGAGAGGATGATACGCAGTATTTT.

CDR3 DNA sequence: TGCGCCAGCAGCTCGCGGGTTTGGGGGGAGTATGGCTACACCTTC. This translates into CASSSRVWGEYGYTF. The V call is TRBV4-1, the J call TRBJ1-2; maybe TRBD1 (5 bases). CDR1 is MGHRA and CDR2 is YSYEKL in the germline V gene. The CDR3 consists of 15 residues. V lost 5 bases to trimming and J lost 5 bases, with 18 bases between them.

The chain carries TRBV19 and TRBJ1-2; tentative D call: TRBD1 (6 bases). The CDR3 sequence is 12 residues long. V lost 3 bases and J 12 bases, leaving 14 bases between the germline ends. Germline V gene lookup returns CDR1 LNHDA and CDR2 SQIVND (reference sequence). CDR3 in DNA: TGTGCCAGTAGTATTCGGGGGGGCCCGCACACCTTC. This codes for CASSIRGGPHTF. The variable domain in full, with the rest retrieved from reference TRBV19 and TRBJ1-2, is DGGITQSPKYLFRKEGQNVTLSCEQNLNHDAMYWYRQDPGQGLRLIYYSQIVNDFQKGDIAEGYSVSREKKESFPLTVTSAQKNPTAFYLCASSIRGGPHTFGSGTRLTVV.

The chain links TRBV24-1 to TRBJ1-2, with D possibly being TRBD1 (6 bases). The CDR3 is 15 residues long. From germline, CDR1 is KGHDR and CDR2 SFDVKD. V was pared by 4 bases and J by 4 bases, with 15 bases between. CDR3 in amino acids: CATSEEGRGFYGYTF. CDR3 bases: TGTGCCACCAGTGAAGAGGGCAGGGGATTCTATGGCTACACCTTC.

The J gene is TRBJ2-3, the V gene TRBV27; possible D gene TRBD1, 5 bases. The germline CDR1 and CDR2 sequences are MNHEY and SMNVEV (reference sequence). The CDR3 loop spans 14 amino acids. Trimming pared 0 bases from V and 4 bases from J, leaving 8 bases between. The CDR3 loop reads CASSLSQGSDTQYF. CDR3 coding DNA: TGTGCCAGCAGTTTATCGCAGGGATCAGATACGCAGTATTTT.

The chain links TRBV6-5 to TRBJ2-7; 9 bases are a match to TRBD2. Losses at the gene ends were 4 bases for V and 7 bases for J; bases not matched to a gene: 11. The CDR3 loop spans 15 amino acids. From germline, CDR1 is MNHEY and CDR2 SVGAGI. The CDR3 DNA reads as TGTGCCAGCAGTTCACCCACGAAGCGGGGGGAAGAGCAGTACTTC. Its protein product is CASSSPTKRGEEQYF.

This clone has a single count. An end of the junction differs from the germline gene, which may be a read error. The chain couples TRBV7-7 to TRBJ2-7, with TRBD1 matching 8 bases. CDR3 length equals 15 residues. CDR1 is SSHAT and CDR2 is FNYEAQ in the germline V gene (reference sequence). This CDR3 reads CASSLDRGPAYEQYF. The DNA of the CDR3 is TGTGCTAGCAGCCTCGACAGGGGCCCCGCCTACGAGCAGTACTTC.

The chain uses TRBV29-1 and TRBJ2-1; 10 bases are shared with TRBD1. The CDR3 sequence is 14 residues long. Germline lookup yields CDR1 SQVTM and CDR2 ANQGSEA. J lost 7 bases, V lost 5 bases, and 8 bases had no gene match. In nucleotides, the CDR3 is TGCAGCGTTCGGGGACAGGGGATTAAGAATGAGCAGTTCTTC. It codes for CSVRGQGIKNEQFF.

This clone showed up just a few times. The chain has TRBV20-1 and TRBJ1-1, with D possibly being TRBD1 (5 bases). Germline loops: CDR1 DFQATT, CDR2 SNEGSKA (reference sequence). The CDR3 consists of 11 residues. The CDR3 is CLGEVNTEAFF. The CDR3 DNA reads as TGCTTAGGGGAGGTGAACACTGAAGCTTTCTTT.

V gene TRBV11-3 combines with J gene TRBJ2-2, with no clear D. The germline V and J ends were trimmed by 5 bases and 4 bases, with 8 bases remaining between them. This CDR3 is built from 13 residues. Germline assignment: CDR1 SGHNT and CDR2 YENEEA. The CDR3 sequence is CASSPTRTGELFF. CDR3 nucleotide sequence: TGTGCCAGCAGCCCTACCCGCACCGGGGAGCTGTTTTTT.

The CDR3 is CASSYSNDLKAFF. CDR3 nucleotides: TGTGCCAGCAGTTACTCGAACGACCTGAAGGCTTTCTTT. This chain connects TRBV6-6 to TRBJ1-1; unclear D gene. CDR1 and CDR2 from the germline V gene are MNHNY and SVGAGI (reference sequence). This CDR3 has 13 amino acids. The V and J ends lost 0 bases and 11 bases respectively, with 13 bases between them.

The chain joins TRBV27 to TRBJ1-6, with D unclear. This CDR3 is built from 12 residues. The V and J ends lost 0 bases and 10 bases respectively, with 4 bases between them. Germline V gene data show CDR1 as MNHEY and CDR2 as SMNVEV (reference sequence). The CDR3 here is CASSLSNSPLHF. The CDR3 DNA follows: TGTGCCAGCAGTTTATCGAACTCACCCCTCCACTTT.

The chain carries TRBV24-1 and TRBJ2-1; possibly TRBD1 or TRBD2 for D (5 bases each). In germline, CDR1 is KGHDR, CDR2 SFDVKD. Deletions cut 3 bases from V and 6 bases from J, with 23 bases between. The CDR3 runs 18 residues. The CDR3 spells CATSDRTNIGALGNEQFF. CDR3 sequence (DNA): TGTGCCACCAGTGATCGCACAAATATCGGGGCCCTGGGCAATGAGCAGTTCTTC.